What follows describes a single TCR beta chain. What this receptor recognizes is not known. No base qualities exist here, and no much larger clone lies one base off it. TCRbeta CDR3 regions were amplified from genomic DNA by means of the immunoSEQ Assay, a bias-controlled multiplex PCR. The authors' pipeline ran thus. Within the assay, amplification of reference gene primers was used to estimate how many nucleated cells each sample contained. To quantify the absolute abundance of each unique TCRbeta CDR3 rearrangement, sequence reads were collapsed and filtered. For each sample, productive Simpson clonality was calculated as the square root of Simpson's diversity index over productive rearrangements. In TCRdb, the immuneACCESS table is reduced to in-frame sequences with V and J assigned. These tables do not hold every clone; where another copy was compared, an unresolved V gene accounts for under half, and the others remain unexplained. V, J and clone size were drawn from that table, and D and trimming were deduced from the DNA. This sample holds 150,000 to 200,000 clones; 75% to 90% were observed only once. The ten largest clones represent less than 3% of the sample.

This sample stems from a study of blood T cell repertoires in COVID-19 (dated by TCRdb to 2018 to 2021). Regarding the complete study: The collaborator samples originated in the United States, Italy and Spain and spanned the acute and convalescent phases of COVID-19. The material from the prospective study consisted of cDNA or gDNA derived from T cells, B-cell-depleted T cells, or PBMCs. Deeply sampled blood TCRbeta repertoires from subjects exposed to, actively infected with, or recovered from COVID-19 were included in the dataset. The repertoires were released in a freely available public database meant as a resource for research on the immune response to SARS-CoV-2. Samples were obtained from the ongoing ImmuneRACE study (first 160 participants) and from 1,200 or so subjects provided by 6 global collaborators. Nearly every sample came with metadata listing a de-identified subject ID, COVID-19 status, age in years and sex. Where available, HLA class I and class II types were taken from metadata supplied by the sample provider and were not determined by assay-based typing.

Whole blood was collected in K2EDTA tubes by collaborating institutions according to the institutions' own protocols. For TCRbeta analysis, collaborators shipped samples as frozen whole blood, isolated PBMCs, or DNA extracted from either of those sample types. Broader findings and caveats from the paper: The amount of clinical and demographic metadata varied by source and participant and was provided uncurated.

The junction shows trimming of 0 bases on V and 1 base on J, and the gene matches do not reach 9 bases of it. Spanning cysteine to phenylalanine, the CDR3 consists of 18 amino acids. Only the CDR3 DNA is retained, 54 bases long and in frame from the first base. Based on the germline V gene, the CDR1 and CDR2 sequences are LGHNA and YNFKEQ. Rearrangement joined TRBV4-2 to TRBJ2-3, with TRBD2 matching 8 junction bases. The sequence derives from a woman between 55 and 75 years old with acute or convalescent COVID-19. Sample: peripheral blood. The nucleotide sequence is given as TGTGCCAGCAGCCAAGATCTCAATGACGGGGGGGGCACAGATACGCAGTATTTT. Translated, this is CASSQDLNDGGGTDTQYF.